The 24 T cell receptor beta chains below all came from one sample that was sequenced in a study of cytomegalovirus exposure and HLA in healthy donors. Both 60 Vbeta primers and 13 Jbeta primers went into the PCR. TCRdb's table, derived via immunoSEQ multiplex PCR, lists solely in-frame clones and lacks some. In the table there are fewer than 65,000 clones, roughly four fifths of which are singletons. Sequences were obtained from PBMCs. The receptor set was obtained from a man aged 25 to 40 in good health and CMV-seronegative.

The rearrangement links TRBV28 to TRBJ1-6; TRBD1 matches at 9 bases. The germline V gene has CDR1 MDHEN and CDR2 SYDVKM. The V segment lost 4 bases and the J segment 5 bases; nucleotides outside the gene matches: 6. This CDR3 has 16 residues. The CDR3 sequence: CASSSAGTGNNSPLHF. CDR3 bases: TGTGCCAGCAGTTCGGCCGGGACAGGGAATAATTCACCCCTCCACTTT.

The count of this clone is one. V and J are TRBV10-2 and TRBJ2-3; D unclear. CDR3 length equals 13 residues. The ends were cut back, 0 bases at V and 9 bases at J, with 10 bases in the middle. Germline V CDR1 and CDR2: WSHSY, SAAADI. The CDR3 sequence is CASSESPGYTQYF. CDR3 sequence (DNA): TGCGCCAGCAGTGAGTCCCCCGGGTACACGCAGTATTTT.

This chain connects TRBV7-2 to TRBJ2-7; 7 bases match TRBD2. The CDR3 totals 14 residues. Germline values: CDR1 SGHTA, CDR2 FQGNSA. Trimming removed 1 base from V and 9 bases from J; junction bases left unmatched: 9. CDR3 coding DNA: TGTGCCAGCAGCTTAGGGGGCGGGGGTCTGGGGCAGTACTTC. Its translation: CASSLGGGGLGQYF.

V gene TRBV5-4 combines with J gene TRBJ2-1; 8 bases agree with TRBD1. Germline V CDR1 and CDR2: SGHNT, YYREEE (reference sequence). Trimming at V came to 3 bases and at J to 7 bases, leaving 15 bases not matched to a gene. CDR3 length: 17 amino acids. In DNA, the CDR3 is TGTGCCAGCAGCTGGGACGGTCTGGCAGGGGGCATGAATGAGCAGTTCTTC. Protein sequence: CASSWDGLAGGMNEQFF.

The V and J genes are TRBV7-2 and TRBJ2-5, with 8 bases matching TRBD2. Germline V CDR1 and CDR2: SGHTA, FQGNSA. Trimming took 2 bases from V and 5 from J; bases not matched to a gene: 7. This CDR3 spans 15 amino acids. The chain's CDR3 is CASSLSSGGLETQYF. The CDR3 DNA follows: TGTGCCAGCAGCTTATCCTCGGGGGGGCTGGAGACCCAGTACTTC.

The chain joins TRBV4-3 to TRBJ2-7, with TRBD2 matching 12 bases. The CDR3 has 16 residues. Germline-derived CDR1 and CDR2 are LGHNA and YSLEER. Trimming took 1 base from V and 4 from J; bases not matched to a gene: 5. The CDR3 DNA is TGCGCCAGCAGCCAAGCACTAGCGGGAGGAAGGTACGAGCAGTACTTC. Its protein product is CASSQALAGGRYEQYF.

The V call is TRBV5-1, the J call TRBJ1-2, with D maybe TRBD1 (6 bases). Trimming pared 1 base from V and 0 bases from J, leaving 10 bases between. Per germline, CDR1 SGHRS and CDR2 YFSETQ. CDR3 length: 15 amino acids. Here the CDR3 reads CASSLYPGANYGYTF. Here the CDR3 DNA reads TGCGCCAGCAGCTTGTACCCAGGGGCTAACTATGGCTACACCTTC. Complete variable domain (other parts from reference TRBV5-1 and TRBJ1-2): KAGVTQTPRYLIKTRGQQVTLSCSPISGHRSVSWYQQTPGQGLQFLFEYFSETQRNKGNFPGRFSGRQFSNSRSEMNVSTLELGDSALYLCASSLYPGANYGYTFGSGTRLTVV.

The rearrangement joins TRBV5-1 to TRBJ1-2; TRBD1 matches at 9 bases. Losses at the gene ends were 0 bases for V and 4 bases for J; bases not matched to a gene: 10. The CDR3 has 17 residues. The germline CDR1 and CDR2 sequences are SGHRS and YFSETQ. In DNA form, the CDR3 reads TGCGCCAGCAGCTTGGTTACAGGGGGCTCGATAGTCTATGGCTACACCTTC. Residues: CASSLVTGGSIVYGYTF.

The J gene is TRBJ2-5, the V gene TRBV7-9; 12 bases map to TRBD1. Germline trimming cut 3 bases from V and 5 bases from J; bases unmatched to any gene: 10. Looked up from germline, CDR1 is SEHNR and CDR2 is FQNEAQ (reference sequence). The CDR3 has 17 residues. In DNA form, the CDR3 reads TGTGCCAGCAGCTTCCCGGGACAGGGGGCATTAGGGGAGACCCAGTACTTC. This translates into CASSFPGQGALGETQYF.

A word on this clone: One junction end disagrees with the germline gene, perhaps due to a read error. Distinct nucleotide sequences in the sample also encode this CDR3. The chain uses TRBV18 and TRBJ2-7, with 11 bases identical to TRBD1. This CDR3 has 15 amino acids. From germline, CDR1 is KGHSH and CDR2 LQKENI. DNA for the CDR3: TGTGCCAGCTCGAGAACGGGACAGGGGGGTTACGAGCAATACTTC. This gives the protein CASSRTGQGGYEQYF.

The rearrangement links TRBV9 to TRBJ2-7; D is perhaps TRBD2 (6 bases). Trimming stripped 4 bases from V and 2 bases from J, with 22 bases between. This CDR3 region has 17 residues. Germline CDR1 SGDLS, CDR2 YYNGEE. The CDR3 bases are TGTGCCAGCAGCCCCCGAACGGGGGTTTCATCTACCTACGAGCAGTACTTC. This sequence encodes CASSPRTGVSSTYEQYF.

This chain links TRBV28 with TRBJ2-5, with D possibly being TRBD2 (6 bases). The CDR3 totals 16 residues. The V end lost 2 bases, the J end lost 2 bases, and 15 bases lay between the germline ends. Germline V gene data show CDR1 as MDHEN and CDR2 as SYDVKM. CDR3 region: CASSLSGIGTQETQYF. In DNA, the CDR3 is TGTGCCAGCAGTTTAAGTGGTATCGGGACTCAAGAGACCCAGTACTTC. The whole variable domain, remainder taken from reference TRBV28 and TRBJ2-5, is DVKVTQSSRYLVKRTGEKVFLECVQDMDHENMFWYRQDPGLGLRLIYFSYDVKMKEKGDIPEGYSVSREKKERFSLILESASTNQTSMYLCASSLSGIGTQETQYFGPGTRLLVL.

The gene calls are TRBV5-6 and TRBJ2-7, with TRBD2 matching over 7 bases. J gave up 4 bases and V 0 bases, and 4 bases lay outside the gene matches. Germline values: CDR1 SGHDT, CDR2 YYEEEE. The CDR3 has 14 amino acids. The CDR3 DNA reads TGTGCCAGCAGCTTGGCCTCGGGAGGTTACGAGCAGTACTTC. Protein product: CASSLASGGYEQYF.

This clone was detected only once. This chain connects TRBV13 to TRBJ2-5, with TRBD1 matching 8 bases. Trimming removed 4 bases from V and 0 bases from J; junction bases left unmatched: 4. This CDR3 comprises 15 residues. CDR1 and CDR2 from the germline V gene are PRHDT and FYEKMQ (reference sequence). The CDR3 region has the DNA TGTGCCAGCAGCTACGGACAGGGACACCAAGAGACCCAGTACTTC. This gives the protein CASSYGQGHQETQYF.

The rearrangement joins TRBV28 to TRBJ1-5; no definite D call. V lost 3 bases, J lost 2 bases, and 8 bases lay in between. The CDR3 is 14 amino acids. Germline V gene sequence: CDR1 MDHEN, CDR2 SYDVKM. The CDR3 DNA reads as TGTGCCAGCAGTTTTGTCGGGGGCAATCAGCCCCAGCATTTT. It specifies CASSFVGGNQPQHF.

The V gene is TRBV2, the J gene TRBJ2-7; a possible D gene is TRBD1 (6 bases). The CDR3 loop spans 15 amino acids. Trimming left V 5 bases short and J 0 bases short, with 14 bases between. Germline V gene lookup returns CDR1 SNHLY and CDR2 FYNNEI. Written as DNA, the CDR3 is TGTGCCAGCAGTACACAGGGCCTTAGCTCCTACGAGCAGTACTTC. Protein sequence: CASSTQGLSSYEQYF.

The chain is built from TRBV7-9 and TRBJ2-2; 8 bases are shared with TRBD2. V trimming: 3 bases; J trimming: 7 bases; junction bases outside the gene matches: 10. The germline gives CDR1 SEHNR, CDR2 FQNEAQ (reference sequence). The CDR3 consists of 16 residues. The CDR3 bases are TGTGCCAGCAGCTTTGGGGCGGGGGGCCCCGGCGGGGAGCTGTTTTTT. Translation: CASSFGAGGPGGELFF.

The V gene is TRBV19, the J gene TRBJ1-1, with D perhaps matching TRBD1 (6 bases). The V gene lost 7 bases and the J gene lost 5 bases, with 14 bases spanning the gap. The CDR3 spans 13 residues. The germline CDR1 and CDR2 sequences are LNHDA and SQIVND (reference sequence). CDR3 sequence reads: CASKQQGRTEAFF. CDR3 bases: TGTGCCAGTAAGCAACAGGGTAGAACTGAAGCTTTCTTT.

The rearrangement uses TRBV29-1 and TRBJ1-2; perhaps TRBD1 as D (6 bases). This CDR3 is 13 amino acids long. Trimming pared 4 bases from V and 2 bases from J, leaving 11 bases between. From germline, CDR1 is SQVTM and CDR2 ANQGSEA. In nucleotides, the CDR3 is TGCAGCGTTGTGGACAGACCCAACTATGGCTACACCTTC. Translating gives CSVVDRPNYGYTF.

The CDR3 is CASSLIRVGANVLTF. CDR3 DNA sequence: TGTGCCAGCAGCTTAATTAGAGTAGGGGCCAACGTCCTGACTTTC. The chain has TRBV7-2 and TRBJ2-6; D ambiguous. V lost 2 bases and J 4 bases, leaving 9 bases between the germline ends. The CDR3 consists of 15 residues. Germline CDR1 SGHTA, CDR2 FQGNSA. The full variable domain, completed using reference TRBV7-2 and TRBJ2-6, is GAGVSQSPSNKVTEKGKDVELRCDPISGHTALYWYRQSLGQGLEFLIYFQGNSAPDKSGLPSDRFSAERTGGSVSTLTIQRTQQEDSAVYLCASSLIRVGANVLTFGAGSRLTVL.

A few counts support this clone. J is TRBJ1-4 and V is TRBV6-6; D gene uncertain. Trimming stripped 8 bases from V and 8 bases from J, with 6 bases between. The length of the CDR3 is 10 residues. Germline CDR1 and CDR2: MNHNY and SVGAGI (reference sequence). The CDR3 here is CASGLEKLFF. The DNA for the CDR3 is TGTGCCAGCGGCTTGGAAAAACTGTTTTTT.

V usage is TRBV7-2 and J usage is TRBJ2-7; the match to TRBD2 covers 13 bases. There are 15 residues in the CDR3. Germline trimming cut 5 bases from V and 4 bases from J; bases unmatched to any gene: 5. The germline gives CDR1 SGHTA, CDR2 FQGNSA. The CDR3 here is CASSRTSGSLYEQYF. The CDR3 nucleotides are TGTGCCAGCAGCCGGACTAGCGGGAGCCTTTACGAGCAGTACTTC.

The rearrangement joins TRBV5-1 to TRBJ2-1, with D maybe TRBD2 (5 bases). Deletions cut 2 bases from V and 4 bases from J, with 10 bases between. The V gene's germline CDR1 is SGHRS and CDR2 YFSETQ. This CDR3 spans 14 amino acids. The CDR3 spells CASSLGAEYNEQFF. As DNA, the CDR3 is TGCGCCAGCAGCTTAGGAGCGGAATACAATGAGCAGTTCTTC.

The chain uses TRBV7-8 and TRBJ2-1; TRBD2 aligns across 8 bases. Germline loops: CDR1 SGHVS, CDR2 FQNEAQ. This CDR3 comprises 16 residues. The trim removed 5 bases at V and 8 bases at J, leaving 14 bases unmatched. The CDR3 here is CASSLRVAGNVDEQFF. In DNA, the CDR3 is TGTGCCAGCAGCCTTAGGGTAGCGGGAAATGTAGATGAGCAGTTCTTC.